One T cell receptor (beta chain) is described in this entry. Its antigen is still unknown. No much larger clone exists at a distance of one base, and base qualities are not known. These data belong to a study of T cells in Graves' hyperthyroidism and ophthalmopathy (dated by TCRdb to between 2018 and 2020). Study-wide context: Peripheral blood was collected at initial diagnosis, before any treatment. Prospective prediction of ophthalmopathy was tested in an independent validation cohort of approximately 19 hyperthyroidism patients and some 17 patients who later progressed to ophthalmopathy. In roughly six Graves' hyperthyroidism patients, the study also compared T-cell repertoires from thyroid tissue with T-cell repertoires from blood. After blood sampling, hyperthyroidism patients were treated with methimazole at a starting dose of 30 mg daily, and ophthalmopathy patients were treated with high-dose intravenous methylprednisolone. The 100 discovery patients were divided at random into training and test sets in a 7:3 ratio. To identify TCR V-J signatures that set the groups apart, the researchers used a discovery cohort of 100 patients, made up of under 45 with Graves' ophthalmopathy and 57 with stable Graves' hyperthyroidism. According to the paper, TCR Vbeta CDR3 sequencing was carried out on 135 peripheral blood samples, which came from around 43 ophthalmopathy, 75 or so hyperthyroidism and about 17 progressor patients. Overall study outcomes, separate from this receptor: Most expanded thyroid clonotypes (frequency above 0.001) were also found in blood, which suggests that blood repertoires may mirror thyroid immune responses. During validation, the model predicted progression to ophthalmopathy a median of around 6 months ahead of onset, with almost 71% sensitivity and more than 72% specificity. No statistical method was used to set the sample size in advance, and investigators knew the group allocation. A model built on a 13 V-J signature distinguished ophthalmopathy from stable hyperthyroidism, reaching around 87% sensitivity and 81.08% specificity in cross-validation and 80%/75% in testing.

Stable Graves' hyperthyroidism was defined as no progression to ophthalmopathy during 18 months of follow-up. Hyperthyroidism patients were newly diagnosed, had a disease duration of under 2 months, and were aged 18 to 65 years. Any patient with an uncontrolled infection, another autoimmune disease, pregnancy or lactation was excluded. Diagnoses relied on clinical symptoms, serum thyroxine and TRAb, thyroid ultrasound and orbital computed tomography. PBMCs were separated from 8 to 10 ml of fresh peripheral blood using Ficoll-Paque density gradient centrifugation. Total RNA was extracted using Trizol reagent, and RNA quality was assessed on an Agilent 2100 Bioanalyzer. Relative to germline, V is missing 0 bases and J is missing 3 bases, with 7 bases of the junction outside any gene match. Reading from cysteine to phenylalanine, the CDR3 counts 18 amino acids. The retained sequence is limited to the CDR3, 54 bases, with the frame set at the first base. The germline V gene (reference sequence) sets CDR1 to LNHDA and CDR2 to SQIVND.

The TCR beta CDR3 regions were amplified from RNA transcripts. For the first round of RT-PCR on the TCR CDR3, the HTBI primer set was used together with the Qiagen OneStep RT-PCR kit. The libraries were constructed in a second round of multiplex PCR and then size-selected and purified. Paired-end sequencing of the libraries was performed with 100 bp reads on an Illumina HiSeq2000. As for the authors' bioinformatics: Raw data were processed with SOAPnuke, discarding reads with adapters, uncalled bases, mean Phred below 15, or no exact constant-primer or identifier match. COPE v1.2.5 was used to merge the high-quality paired reads, and each unique nucleotide sequence was defined as a clonotype. Clonotypes were aligned to IMGT TRBV, TRBD and TRBJ reference segments using MiTCR v1.1. Only V-J combinations with frequency above 0.0001, covering about 99% of repertoires, were analysed. A TCS score was defined as the ratio of F50 (clonal expansion) to E x V (chaos), with BLOSUM62-based TCRdist applied between CDR3 peptides within each V-J. Welch's t-statistics and random forest reduced 514 V-J features to roughly 13, which were used in a naive Bayes classifier (R e1071). The public sequencing data were trimmed at Q25 with fastp and processed into clonotypes with MiXCR by TCRdb, which kept only in-frame beta chains. Rows with one shared CDR3 protein collapse into an entry with the most common genes and DNA. In this record, the V and J calls reflect TCRdb's handling and not the investigators' own analysis. The sample table contains approximately 210,000 distinct CDR3 sequences; only one count was recorded for 15% to 20% of them. Approximately 50% of the sample is held by the ten biggest clonotypes.

The chain uses TRBV19 and TRBJ2-6, and TRBD1 matches 8 of the central bases. This TCR came from a middle-aged man with Graves' hyperthyroidism. Sequencing used blood. The CDR3: CASSIEFWTGNGANVLTF. The sequenced DNA: TGTGCCAGTAGTATAGAGTTCTGGACAGGGAATGGGGCCAACGTCCTGACTTTC.